This TCR beta chain was sequenced in a study of cytomegalovirus exposure and HLA in healthy donors. The PCR made use of 60 Vbeta and 13 Jbeta primers. Only in-frame clones appear in the TCRdb table, and some are missing; sequencing was by immunoSEQ multiplex PCR. The sample contains 80,000 to 95,000 clones, roughly 60% of which appear only once. Germline V lookup: CDR1 SNHLY, CDR2 FYNNEI. Trimming took 1 base from V and 5 from J; bases not matched to a gene: 4. CDR3 size: 14 residues. This chain joins TRBV2 and TRBJ2-5; 7 nucleotides agree with TRBD2. Sequencing was carried out using PBMCs. The sequence came from a human donor in good health. The DNA of the CDR3 is TGTGCCAGCAGTGAAGTGCTAGCGGCGGAGACCCAGTACTTC. Translation gives CASSEVLAAETQYF.